Sequencing of this T cell receptor beta chain was carried out in a study of shared T cell receptors in the human thymus. The method was immunoSEQ multiplex PCR; TCRdb's version includes in-frame clones alone and lacks a portion of them. The table includes hundreds of thousands of clones, around 87% detected once. V was pared by 2 bases and J by 3 bases, with 13 bases between. This CDR3 has 16 residues. The germline gives CDR1 KGHSH, CDR2 LQKENI. The sample was also linked to a second study, of human thymus T cells. That source reports: Having surgery to correct congenital heart defects, healthy Finnish infants acted as the donors. Resections from corrective heart surgery provided thymus tissue. Repertoires sampled from thymus and blood appeared biased in V and J gene usage.

The TCR sequence derives from a boy under three years old with a congenital heart defect. The sequenced sample consisted of thymocytes. The gene calls are TRBV18 and TRBJ2-2, with a weak D call TRBD1 (6 bases). The CDR3 DNA reads as TGTGCCAGCTCACCAGTGAGACACAGGGACACCGGGGAGCTGTTTTTT. It is translated as CASSPVRHRDTGELFF.